This T cell receptor (beta chain) was found in a study of shared clonotypes between healthy human individuals. CDR3 size: 15 residues. The germline V gene has CDR1 MDHEN and CDR2 SYDVKM. Germline trimming cut 7 bases from V and 6 bases from J; bases unmatched to any gene: 12. CD45RA+ naive and CD45RA-negative memory subsets were separated from CD4+ cells. Several immunoSEQ plates held equal portions of the genomic DNA taken from each subset. Measured with immunoSEQ multiplex PCR; TCRdb has only the in-frame clones, and not every one. Among under 2,500,000 clones listed, under 97% were seen once. The sequenced sample was naive CD4+ T cells sorted from blood. Subset described: CD45RA+ positively selected. This clonotype originated in a man younger than 30 in good health. The chain couples TRBV28 to TRBJ1-2; 9 positions agree with TRBD1. CDR3 DNA: TGTGCCAGCATCCCTTCCTCCGGGACAGGGCATGGCTACACCTTC. It codes for CASIPSSGTGHGYTF.